This T cell receptor (beta chain) emerged from a study of T cell responses to AZD1222 COVID-19 vaccine. Study findings and constraints: Among vaccine-associated CD4 TCRs, coverage spanned spike, with dominance at 160-218 and 743-854. Increases in Spike-specific TCR breadth and depth were seen after two AZD1222 doses.

A word on this clone: Antigen unknown.

Sequenced by immunoSEQ multiplex PCR; TCRdb stores in-frame clones only, minus some. Among some 170,000 clones, under 95% were seen once, and the ten largest hold under 6%. Second doses were pooled across both intervals (about 4 or about 12 weeks). The receptor comes from an adult who received the AZD1222 COVID-19 vaccine. Sequenced here: peripheral blood, sampled 28 days after the second AZD1222 dose.

The CDR3 protein is CATSGYNPDSSGNTIYF. DNA of the CDR3: TGTGCCACCAGCGGCTATAATCCGGATAGCTCTGGAAACACCATATATTTT. The chain recombines TRBV15 with TRBJ1-3; D is unclear. Germline values: CDR1 LNHNV, CDR2 YYDKDF (reference sequence). V was shortened by 5 bases and J by 0 bases, with 17 bases between the two germline ends. The CDR3 length is 17 residues.